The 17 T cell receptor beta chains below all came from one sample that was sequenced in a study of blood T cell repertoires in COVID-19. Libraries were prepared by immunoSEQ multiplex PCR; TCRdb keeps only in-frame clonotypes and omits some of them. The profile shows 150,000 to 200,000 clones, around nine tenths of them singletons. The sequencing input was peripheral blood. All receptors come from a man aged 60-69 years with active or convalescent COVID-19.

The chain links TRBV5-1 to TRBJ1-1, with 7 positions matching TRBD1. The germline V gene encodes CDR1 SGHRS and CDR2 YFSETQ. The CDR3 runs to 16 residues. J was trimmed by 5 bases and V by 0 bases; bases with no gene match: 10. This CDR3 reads CASSLARNRGETEAFF. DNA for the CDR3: TGCGCCAGCAGCTTGGCAAGGAACAGGGGAGAGACTGAAGCTTTCTTT.

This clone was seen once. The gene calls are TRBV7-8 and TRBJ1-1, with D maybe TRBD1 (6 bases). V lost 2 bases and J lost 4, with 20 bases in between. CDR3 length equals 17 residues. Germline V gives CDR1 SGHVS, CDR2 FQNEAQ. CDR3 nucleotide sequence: TGTGCCAGCAGCTTAAGCCCTGCGACAGGCCCGAGCACTGAAGCTTTCTTT. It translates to CASSLSPATGPSTEAFF.

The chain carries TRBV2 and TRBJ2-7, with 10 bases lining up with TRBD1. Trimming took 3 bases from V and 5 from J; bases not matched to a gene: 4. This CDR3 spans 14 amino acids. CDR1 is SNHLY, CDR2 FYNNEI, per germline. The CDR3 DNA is TGTGCCAGCAGTGAGGGACAGGGGAGCAACGAGCAGTACTTC. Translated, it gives CASSEGQGSNEQYF. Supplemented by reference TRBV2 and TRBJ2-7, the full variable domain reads EPEVTQTPSHQVTQMGQEVILRCVPISNHLYFYWYRQILGQKVEFLVSFYNNEISEKSEIFDDQFSVERPDGSNFTLKIRSTKLEDSAMYFCASSEGQGSNEQYFGPGTRLTVT.

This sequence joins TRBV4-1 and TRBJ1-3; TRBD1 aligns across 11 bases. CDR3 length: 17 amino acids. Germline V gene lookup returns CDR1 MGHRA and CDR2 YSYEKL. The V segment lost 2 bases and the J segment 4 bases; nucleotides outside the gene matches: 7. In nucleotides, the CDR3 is TGCGCCAGCAGCCAAAATGGACAGGGGGCATTGGGAAACACCATATATTTT. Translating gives CASSQNGQGALGNTIYF.

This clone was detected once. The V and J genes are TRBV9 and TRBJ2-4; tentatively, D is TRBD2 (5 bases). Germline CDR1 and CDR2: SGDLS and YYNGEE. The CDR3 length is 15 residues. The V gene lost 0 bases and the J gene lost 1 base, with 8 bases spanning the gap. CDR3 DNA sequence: TGTGCCAGCAGCGTAGAGGGCGGGGCCAAAAACATTCAGTACTTC. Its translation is CASSVEGGAKNIQYF.

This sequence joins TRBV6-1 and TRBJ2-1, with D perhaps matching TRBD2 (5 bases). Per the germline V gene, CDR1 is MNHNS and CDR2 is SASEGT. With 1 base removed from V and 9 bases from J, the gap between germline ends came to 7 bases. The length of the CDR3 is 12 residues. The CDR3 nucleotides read TGTGCCAGCAGTGAAGTCGGGGTTGAGCAGTTCTTC. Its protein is CASSEVGVEQFF.

CDR3 loop: CASSQIGRRGLGGYTF. The CDR3 nucleotides are TGCGCCAGCAGCCAAATCGGAAGGCGGGGGTTAGGGGGCTACACCTTC. The V and J genes are TRBV4-1 and TRBJ1-2, with D perhaps TRBD1 (5 bases). CDR1 is MGHRA, CDR2 YSYEKL, per germline. The ends were cut back, 2 bases at V and 8 bases at J, with 21 bases in the middle. The CDR3 runs to 16 residues.

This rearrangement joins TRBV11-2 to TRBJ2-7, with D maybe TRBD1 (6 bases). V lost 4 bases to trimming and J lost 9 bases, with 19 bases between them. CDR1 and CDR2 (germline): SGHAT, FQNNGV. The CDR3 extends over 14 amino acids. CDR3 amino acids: CASSSTSGDIGQYF. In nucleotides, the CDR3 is TGTGCCAGCAGCTCGACTTCAGGGGATATAGGGCAGTACTTC.

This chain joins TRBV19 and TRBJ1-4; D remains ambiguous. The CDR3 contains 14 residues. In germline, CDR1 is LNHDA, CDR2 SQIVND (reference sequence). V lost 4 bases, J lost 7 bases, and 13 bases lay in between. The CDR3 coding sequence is TGTGCCAGTAGTACGGGAGCCGGAGGTGAAAAACTGTTTTTT. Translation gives CASSTGAGGEKLFF.

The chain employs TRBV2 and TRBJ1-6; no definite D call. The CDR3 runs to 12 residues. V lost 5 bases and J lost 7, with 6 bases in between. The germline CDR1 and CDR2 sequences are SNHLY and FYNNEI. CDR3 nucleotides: TGTGCCAGCAGTTTACTCAATTCACCCCTCCACTTT. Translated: CASSLLNSPLHF.

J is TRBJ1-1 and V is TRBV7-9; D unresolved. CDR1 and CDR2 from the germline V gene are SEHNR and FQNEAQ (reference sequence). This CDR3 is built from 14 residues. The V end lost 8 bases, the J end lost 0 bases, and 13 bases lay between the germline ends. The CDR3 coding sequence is TGTGCCAGCGAGGGATACAAATTGAACACTGAAGCTTTCTTT. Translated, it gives CASEGYKLNTEAFF.

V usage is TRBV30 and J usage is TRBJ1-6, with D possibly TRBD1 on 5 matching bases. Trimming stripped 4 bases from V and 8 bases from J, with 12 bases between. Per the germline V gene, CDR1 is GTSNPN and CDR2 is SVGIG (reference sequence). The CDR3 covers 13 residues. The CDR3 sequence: CAWTRRGDSPLHF. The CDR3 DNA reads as TGTGCCTGGACGCGGCGGGGGGATTCACCCCTCCACTTT.

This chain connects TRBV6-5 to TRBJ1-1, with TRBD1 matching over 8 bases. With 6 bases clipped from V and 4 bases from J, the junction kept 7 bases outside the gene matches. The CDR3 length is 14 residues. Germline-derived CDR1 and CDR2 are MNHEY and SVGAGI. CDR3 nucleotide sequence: TGTGCCAGCAGACCTTCAGGGGGCGTCACTGAAGCTTTCTTT. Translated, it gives CASRPSGGVTEAFF.

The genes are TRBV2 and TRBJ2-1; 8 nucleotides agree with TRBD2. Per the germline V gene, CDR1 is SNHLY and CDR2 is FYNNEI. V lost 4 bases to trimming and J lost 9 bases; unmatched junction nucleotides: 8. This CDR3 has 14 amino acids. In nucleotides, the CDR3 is TGTGCCAGCAGTGGGACTAGCCCCCAGGGTGAGCAGTTCTTC. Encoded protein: CASSGTSPQGEQFF.

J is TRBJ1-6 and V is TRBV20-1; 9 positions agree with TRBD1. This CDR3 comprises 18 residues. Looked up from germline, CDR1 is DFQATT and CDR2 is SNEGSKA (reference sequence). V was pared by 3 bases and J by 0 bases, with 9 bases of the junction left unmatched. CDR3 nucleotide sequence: TGCAGTGCTAGTGAAATTACAGGGGGCAGCTCCTATAATTCACCCCTCCACTTT. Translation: CSASEITGGSSYNSPLHF.

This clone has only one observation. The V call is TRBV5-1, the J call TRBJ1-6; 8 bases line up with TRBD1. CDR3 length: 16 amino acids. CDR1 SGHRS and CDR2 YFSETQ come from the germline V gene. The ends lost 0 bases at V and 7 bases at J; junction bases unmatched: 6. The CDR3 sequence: CASSLAPGGANSPLHF. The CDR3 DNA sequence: TGCGCCAGCAGCTTGGCACCAGGGGGCGCAAATTCACCCCTCCACTTT.

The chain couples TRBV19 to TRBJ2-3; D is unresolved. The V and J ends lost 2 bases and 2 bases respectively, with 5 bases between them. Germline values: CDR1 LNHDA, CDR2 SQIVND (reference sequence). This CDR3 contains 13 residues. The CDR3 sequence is CASSIQDTDTQYF. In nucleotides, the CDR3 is TGTGCCAGTAGTATACAGGACACAGATACGCAGTATTTT.